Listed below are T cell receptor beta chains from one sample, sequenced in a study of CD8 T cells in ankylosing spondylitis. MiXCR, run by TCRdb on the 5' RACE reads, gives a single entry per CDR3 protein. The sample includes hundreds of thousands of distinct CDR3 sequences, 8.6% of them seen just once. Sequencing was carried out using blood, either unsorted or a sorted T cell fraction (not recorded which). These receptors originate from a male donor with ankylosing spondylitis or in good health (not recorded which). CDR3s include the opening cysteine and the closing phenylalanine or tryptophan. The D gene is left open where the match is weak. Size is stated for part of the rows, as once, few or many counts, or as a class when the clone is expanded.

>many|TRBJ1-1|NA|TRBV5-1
TGCGCCAGCAGCTTGGGAGCAGCGAACACTGAAGCTTTCTTT
CASSLGAANTEAFF
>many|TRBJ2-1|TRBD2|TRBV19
TGTGCCAGTAGTGAGGGACTAGCGGGAGGTTTTGAGCAGTTCTTC
CASSEGLAGGFEQFF
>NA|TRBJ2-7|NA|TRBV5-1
TGCGCCAGCAGCTTTGATGGGGTCGAGCAGTACTTC
CASSFDGVEQYF
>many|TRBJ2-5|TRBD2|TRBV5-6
TGTGCCAGCAGCTTGAATCTAGCGGGGGGGGAGACCCAGTACTTC
CASSLNLAGGETQYF
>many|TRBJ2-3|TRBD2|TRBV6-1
TGTGCCAGCAGCGACCTAGCGGGGCACACAGATACGCAGTATTTT
CASSDLAGHTDTQYF
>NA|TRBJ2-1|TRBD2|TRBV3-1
TGTGCCTGCAGCCCGGGGACTAGCGGGGGCCACCCCTACAATGAGCAGTTCTTC
CACSPGTSGGHPYNEQFF
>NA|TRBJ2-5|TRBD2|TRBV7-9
TGTGCCAGCAGCTTAGTGGCGGGGGAAGAGACCCAGTACTTC
CASSLVAGEETQYF
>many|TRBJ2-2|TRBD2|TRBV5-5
TGTGCCAGCAGCTTGTACACTAGCGGGGGGGCCGCCGGGGAGCTGTTTTTT
CASSLYTSGGAAGELFF
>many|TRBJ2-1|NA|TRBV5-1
TGCGCCAGCAGCTTGGTGGGCCTCGGAGGTGGTGAGCAGTTCTTC
CASSLVGLGGGEQFF
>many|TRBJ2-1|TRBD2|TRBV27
TGTGCCAGCAGTTTCTTACAACCGGGACTAGGGAATGAGCAGTTCTTC
CASSFLQPGLGNEQFF
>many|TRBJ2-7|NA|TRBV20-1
TGCAGTGCTAGAGATTTCGCGGGATCTTACGAGCAGTACTTC
CSARDFAGSYEQYF
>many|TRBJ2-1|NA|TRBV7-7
TGTGCTAGCAGCTTAGAGTCCGGGAGCTCCTACAATGAGCAGTTCTTC
CASSLESGSSYNEQFF
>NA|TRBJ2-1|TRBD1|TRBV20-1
TGCAGTGCTAGAGACCGGGACAGGGGGCTGTATGAGCAGTTCTTC
CSARDRDRGLYEQFF
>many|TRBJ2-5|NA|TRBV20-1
TGCAGTGCTAGAGAGTCTAGCCAAGAGACCCAGTACTTC
CSARESSQETQYF
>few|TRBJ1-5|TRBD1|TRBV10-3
TGTGCCATCAGTGAGCCCCGGACAGGGAACAATCAGCCCCAGCATTTT
CAISEPRTGNNQPQHF
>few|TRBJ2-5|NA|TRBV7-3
TGTGCCAGCAGCCTACCTCCGGAGGAGACCCAGTACTTC
CASSLPPEETQYF
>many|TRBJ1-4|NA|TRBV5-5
TGTGCCAGCAGCGGAGCCGTTGGCCGACTTAATGAAAAACTGTTTTTT
CASSGAVGRLNEKLFF
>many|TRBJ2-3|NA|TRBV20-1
TGCAGTGCTCTCCCGAGCGGGAGCACAGATACGCAGTATTTT
CSALPSGSTDTQYF
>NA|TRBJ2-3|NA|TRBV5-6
TGTGCCAGCAGCCCTCTAGCCGGGCGGGATACGCAGTATTTT
CASSPLAGRDTQYF
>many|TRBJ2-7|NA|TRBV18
TGTGCCAGCTCACCTTCCGGGATAAAGGGCGAGCAGTACTTC
CASSPSGIKGEQYF
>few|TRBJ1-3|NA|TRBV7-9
TGTGCCAGCAGCTTCACAGCTGGAAACACCATATATTTT
CASSFTAGNTIYF
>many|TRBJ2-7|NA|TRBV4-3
TGCGCCAGCAGCAGGAGTAAGAGCAGGACGAAATCCTACGAGCAGTACTTC
CASSRSKSRTKSYEQYF
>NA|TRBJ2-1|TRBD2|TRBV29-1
TGCAGCGTTGTGGGGCTAGCGGGGGGACACCAATACAATGAGCAGTTCTTC
CSVVGLAGGHQYNEQFF
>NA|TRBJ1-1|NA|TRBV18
TGTGCCAGCTCACCACCGCGGACTCCGAACACTGAAGCTTTCTTT
CASSPPRTPNTEAFF
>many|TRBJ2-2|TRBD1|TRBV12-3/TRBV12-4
TGTGCTGACGGCAGGGGGCAGGTCGGGGAGCTGTTTTTT
CADGRGQVGELFF
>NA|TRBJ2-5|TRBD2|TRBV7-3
TGTGCCAGCAGCCGGGGGGGCCGGGAGACCCAGTACTTC
CASSRGGRETQYF
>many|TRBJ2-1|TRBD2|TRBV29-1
TGCAGCGTTGAGCGGGGGGCCTACAATGAGCAGTTCTTC
CSVERGAYNEQFF
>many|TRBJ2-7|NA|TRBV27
TGTGCCAGCAGTTCCTACGAGCAGTACTTC
CASSSYEQYF
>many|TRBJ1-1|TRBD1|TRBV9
TGTGCCAGCACCGTGGACAGGGGGCAAACTGAAGCTTTCTTT
CASTVDRGQTEAFF
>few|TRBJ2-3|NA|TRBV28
TGTGCCAGCAGTTTATCGGTTCGGTCTCTCACAGATACGCAGTATTTT
CASSLSVRSLTDTQYF
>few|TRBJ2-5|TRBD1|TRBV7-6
TGTGCCAGCAGCTCCCCGCCAGGGGGAAATTCAGAGACCCAGTACTTC
CASSSPPGGNSETQYF
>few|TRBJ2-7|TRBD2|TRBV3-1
TGTGCCAGCAGCCCAAGATCTAGCGGGAGTCCCGAGCAGTACTTC
CASSPRSSGSPEQYF
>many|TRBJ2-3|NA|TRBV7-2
TGTGCCAGCAGCTCGGACTGGTTTGCAGATACGCAGTATTTT
CASSSDWFADTQYF
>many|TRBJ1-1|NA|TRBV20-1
TGCAGTGCTAGGATCGGGGTTGAAGCTTTCTTT
CSARIGVEAFF
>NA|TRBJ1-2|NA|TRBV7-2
TGTGCCAGCAGCTCCTCGACAGGAGGGACGGGCTACACCTTC
CASSSSTGGTGYTF
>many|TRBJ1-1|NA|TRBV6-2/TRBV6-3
TGTGCCAGCAGTGACGTCCCGTCCCCGAACACTGAAGCTTTCTTT
CASSDVPSPNTEAFF
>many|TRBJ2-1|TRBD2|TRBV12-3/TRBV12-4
TGTGCCAGCAGCCAACCAGGGACTAGCGGGAGCAATGAGCAGTTCTTC
CASSQPGTSGSNEQFF
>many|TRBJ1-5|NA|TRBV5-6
TGTGCCAGCAGCTTAGGGGATCAGCCCCAGCATTTT
CASSLGDQPQHF
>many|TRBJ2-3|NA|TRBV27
TGTGCCAGCAGTTTATTGCCCATGGGAGATACGCAGTATTTT
CASSLLPMGDTQYF
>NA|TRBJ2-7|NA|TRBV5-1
TGCGCCAGCAGCTTGTTGACCGGGACGGGCTCCTACGAGCAGTACTTC
CASSLLTGTGSYEQYF
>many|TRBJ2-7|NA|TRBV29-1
TGCAGCGTCGCCTCGGGACGGCAGGGAGAGCAGTACTTC
CSVASGRQGEQYF
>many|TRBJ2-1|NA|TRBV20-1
TGCAGTGCTAGAGATTCGGATATCTCCTACAATGAGCAGTTCTTC
CSARDSDISYNEQFF
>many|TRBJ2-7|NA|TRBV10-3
TGTGCCTTTCCGGGGCCAAGCCAAAACGAGCAGTACTTC
CAFPGPSQNEQYF
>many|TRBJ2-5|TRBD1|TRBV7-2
TGTGCCAGCAGCGCGGACAGGCCCCCAGAGACCCAGTACTTC
CASSADRPPETQYF
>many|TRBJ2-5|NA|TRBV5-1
TGCGCCAGCAGCTTTCTTCGGCTCCAAGAGACCCAGTACTTC
CASSFLRLQETQYF
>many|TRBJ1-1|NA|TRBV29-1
TGCAGCGTTGATAAGGGGTACCTCGGGGCTTTCTTT
CSVDKGYLGAFF
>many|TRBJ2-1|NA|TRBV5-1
TGCGCCAGCAGCTCCCCCGGTAGCCATGAGCAGTTCTTC
CASSSPGSHEQFF
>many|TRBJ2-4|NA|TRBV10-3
TGTGCCATCAGTGAGAGCATCCTCGACATTCAGTACTTC
CAISESILDIQYF
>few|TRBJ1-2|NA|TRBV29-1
TGCAGCGTTGAGGGCAGCCTCTATGGCTACACCTTC
CSVEGSLYGYTF
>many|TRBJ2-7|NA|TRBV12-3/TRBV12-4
TGTGCCAGCAGTTTCTATGGTAGGGGAAACTCCTACGAGCAGTACTTC
CASSFYGRGNSYEQYF
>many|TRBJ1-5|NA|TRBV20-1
TGCAGTGCTAGAGGTTTGGCAGGGAGCAATCAGCCCCAGCATTTT
CSARGLAGSNQPQHF
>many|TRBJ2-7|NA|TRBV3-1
TGTGCCAGCAGCCAAGATAGTCCCAGCTCCTACGAGCAGTACTTC
CASSQDSPSSYEQYF
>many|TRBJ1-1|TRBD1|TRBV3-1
TGTGCCAGCAGCCAAGGGACAGGGTATACTGAAGCTTTCTTT
CASSQGTGYTEAFF
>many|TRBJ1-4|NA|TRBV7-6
TGTGCCAGCAGCTCAAGCTACGGACCCTCAACTAATGAAAAACTGTTTTTT
CASSSSYGPSTNEKLFF
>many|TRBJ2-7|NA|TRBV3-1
TGTGCCAGCAGCCAAGATGGTAGTATAGGGCAGAATGTCTTGGAGCAGTACTTC
CASSQDGSIGQNVLEQYF
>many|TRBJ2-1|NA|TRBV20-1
TGCAGCGCACGCTGGCGGGACGACAATGAGCAGTTCTTC
CSARWRDDNEQFF
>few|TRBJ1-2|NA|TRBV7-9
TGTGCCAGCAGCTTAGATACGCTCGGGCCGTGGGAAGGCTACACCTTC
CASSLDTLGPWEGYTF
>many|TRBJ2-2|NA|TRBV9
TGTGCCAGCAGCGTAGCGGGCGCGAACACCGGGGAGCTGTTTTTT
CASSVAGANTGELFF